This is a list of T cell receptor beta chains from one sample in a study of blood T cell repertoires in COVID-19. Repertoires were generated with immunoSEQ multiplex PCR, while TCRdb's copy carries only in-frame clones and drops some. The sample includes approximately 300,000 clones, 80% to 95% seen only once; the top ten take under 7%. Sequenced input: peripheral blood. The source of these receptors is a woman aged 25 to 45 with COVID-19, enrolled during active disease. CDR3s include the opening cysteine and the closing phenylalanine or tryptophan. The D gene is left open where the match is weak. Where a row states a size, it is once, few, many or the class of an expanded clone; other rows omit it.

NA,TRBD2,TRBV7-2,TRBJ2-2,CASSPEAGGWNTGELFF,TGTGCCAGCAGCCCCGAAGCGGGAGGCTGGAACACCGGGGAGCTGTTTTTT
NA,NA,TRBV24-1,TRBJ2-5,CATSDGREETQYF,TGTGCCACCAGTGACGGGAGAGAAGAGACCCAGTACTTC
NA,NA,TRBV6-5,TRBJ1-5,CASSYTGNQPQHF,TGTGCCAGCAGTTACACAGGGAATCAGCCCCAGCATTTT
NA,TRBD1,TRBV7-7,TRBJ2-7,CASSPGQGGYEQYF,TGTGCTAGCAGCCCGGGACAGGGAGGGTACGAGCAGTACTTC
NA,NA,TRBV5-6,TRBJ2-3,CASSLVQADTQYF,TGTGCCAGCAGCTTGGTCCAGGCAGATACGCAGTATTTT
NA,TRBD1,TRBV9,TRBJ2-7,CASSPRGDRGREQYF,TGTGCCAGCAGCCCCCGAGGGGACAGGGGGCGAGAGCAGTACTTC
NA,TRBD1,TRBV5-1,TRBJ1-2,CASSQDRDYGYTF,TGCGCCAGCAGCCAAGACAGGGACTATGGCTACACCTTC
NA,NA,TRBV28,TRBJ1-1,CASSLSEVEAFF,TGTGCCAGCAGTTTATCTGAGGTTGAAGCTTTCTTT
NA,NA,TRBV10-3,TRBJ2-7,CAISGPEGGSIYEQYF,TGTGCCATCAGTGGGCCCGAGGGGGGGTCAATCTACGAGCAGTACTTC
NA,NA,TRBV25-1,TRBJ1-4,CASSESGAGEKLFF,TGTGCCAGCAGTGAATCAGGGGCGGGTGAAAAACTGTTTTTT
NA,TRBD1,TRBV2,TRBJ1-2,CASSVGTALSYGYTF,TGTGCCAGCAGCGTCGGGACAGCTCTAAGCTATGGCTACACCTTC
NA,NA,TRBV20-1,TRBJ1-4,CSASEQGGSHYNEKLFF,TGCAGTGCTAGTGAACAGGGAGGGTCCCATTATAATGAAAAACTGTTTTTT
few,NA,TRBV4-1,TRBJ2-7,CASSNYSSYEQYF,TGCGCCAGCTCCAATTATAGCTCCTACGAGCAGTACTTC
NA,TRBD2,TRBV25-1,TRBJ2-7,CASSGTSGRRAYEQYF,TGTGCCAGCAGTGGGACTAGCGGGAGGCGCGCCTACGAGCAGTACTTC
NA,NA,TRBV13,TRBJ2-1,CASSQGISSYNEQFF,TGTGCCAGCAGCCAGGGGATCAGCTCCTACAATGAGCAGTTCTTC
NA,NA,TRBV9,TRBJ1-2,CASSVADSAYGYTF,TGTGCCAGCAGCGTAGCCGACTCGGCCTATGGCTACACCTTC
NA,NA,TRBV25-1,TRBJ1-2,CASLGALTNYGYTF,TGTGCCAGCTTGGGAGCCCTTACTAACTATGGCTACACCTTC
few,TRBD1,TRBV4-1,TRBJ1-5,CASSPYRGGHQPQHF,TGCGCCAGCAGCCCTTACAGGGGAGGTCATCAGCCCCAGCATTTT
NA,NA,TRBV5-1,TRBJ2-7,CASSDFVSGTYEQYF,TGCGCCAGCAGCGATTTCGTTAGCGGAACCTACGAGCAGTACTTC
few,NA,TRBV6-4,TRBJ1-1,CASSEQGNTEAFF,TGTGCCAGCAGTGAGCAGGGAAACACTGAAGCTTTCTTT
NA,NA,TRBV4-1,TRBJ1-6,CASSQDPVGSSPLHF,TGCGCCAGCAGCCAAGATCCCGTTGGCTCTTCACCCCTCCACTTT
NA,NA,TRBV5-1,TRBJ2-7,CASSLDTTYEQYF,TGCGCCAGCAGCTTGGACACCACCTACGAGCAGTACTTC
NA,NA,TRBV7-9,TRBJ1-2,CASSGTTGAYGYTF,TGTGCCAGCAGCGGGACGACAGGAGCCTATGGCTACACCTTC
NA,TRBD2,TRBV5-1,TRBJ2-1,CASSSVLAGGTSYNEQFF,TGCGCCAGCAGCTCCGTCCTAGCGGGAGGGACCTCCTACAATGAGCAGTTCTTC
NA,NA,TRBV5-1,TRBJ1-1,CASSRMSGNTEAFF,TGCGCCAGCAGCCGGATGTCGGGGAACACTGAAGCTTTCTTT
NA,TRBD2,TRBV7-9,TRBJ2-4,CASSATSGSAKNIQYF,TGTGCCAGCAGCGCTACTAGCGGGAGTGCCAAAAACATTCAGTACTTC
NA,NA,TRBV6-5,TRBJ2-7,CASSSLSGTAGEQYF,TGTGCCAGCAGTTCTTTATCGGGGACTGCCGGGGAGCAGTACTTC
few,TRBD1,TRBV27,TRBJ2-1,CASSIRTGSSYNEQFF,TGTGCCAGCAGTATAAGGACAGGGAGCTCCTACAATGAGCAGTTCTTC
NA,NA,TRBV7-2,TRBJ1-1,CASSSQGNTEAFF,TGTGCCAGCAGTAGCCAGGGGAACACTGAAGCTTTCTTT
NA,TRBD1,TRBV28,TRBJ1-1,CASSLTGNIDTEAFF,TGTGCCAGCAGTTTGACAGGGAACATCGACACTGAAGCTTTCTTT
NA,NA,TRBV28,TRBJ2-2,CASSLWRVGGELFF,TGTGCCAGCAGTTTATGGAGGGTCGGCGGGGAGCTGTTTTTT